Listed here are 19 T cell receptor beta chains from one sample, sequenced in a study of CD8+ T cells in alopecia areata. cDNA reverse transcribed from extracted RNA served as the sequencing template. Sequenced by immunoSEQ multiplex PCR; TCRdb stores in-frame clones only, minus some. Of 120,000 or so clones listed, less than 70% are singletons. The sample comprised CD4+ T cells sorted from blood. These receptors all come from a human donor in good health.

This chain links TRBV19 with TRBJ2-7; 8 positions agree with TRBD1. CDR3 length equals 15 residues. In germline, CDR1 is LNHDA, CDR2 SQIVND (reference sequence). V shed 2 bases, J shed 3 bases, and the junction held 6 bases outside the gene matches. The CDR3: CASSITRQGLYEQYF. For the CDR3, the DNA is TGTGCCAGTAGTATAACCCGACAGGGGCTCTACGAGCAGTACTTC.

This rearrangement joins TRBV7-2 to TRBJ2-5; D remains unclear. V lost 2 bases to trimming and J lost 1 base, with 8 bases between them. CDR1 SGHTA and CDR2 FQGNSA come from the germline V gene. This CDR3 is built from 14 residues. In nucleotides, the CDR3 is TGTGCCAGCAGCTTAAGTGTGGGCCAAGAGACCCAGTACTTC. The encoded protein is CASSLSVGQETQYF.

The rearrangement uses TRBV29-1 and TRBJ2-1, with 7 bases lining up with TRBD1. Germline loops: CDR1 SQVTM, CDR2 ANQGSEA. J gave up 8 bases and V 7 bases, and 8 bases lay outside the gene matches. The CDR3 contains 12 residues. DNA of the CDR3: TGCAGCGACCCACCACAGGGGCATGAGCAGTTCTTC. Protein product: CSDPPQGHEQFF.

The rearrangement uses TRBV7-9 and TRBJ2-1, with TRBD2 matching 12 bases. From germline, CDR1 is SEHNR and CDR2 FQNEAQ (reference sequence). CDR3 size: 17 residues. With 5 bases clipped from V and 1 base from J, the junction kept 6 bases outside the gene matches. The chain's CDR3 is CASSTLAGGLSYNEQFF. CDR3 nucleotide sequence: TGTGCCAGCAGCACTCTAGCGGGGGGGTTGTCCTACAATGAGCAGTTCTTC.

This clone was detected once. The CDR3 protein is CASSFQAGSYEQYF. The DNA for the CDR3 is TGTGCCAGCAGCTTTCAAGCAGGGTCCTACGAGCAGTACTTC. The genes are TRBV7-9 and TRBJ2-7; a weak D match, TRBD1 (5 bases). The V gene lost 3 bases and the J gene lost 1 base, with 10 bases spanning the gap. This CDR3 comprises 14 residues. Germline V gives CDR1 SEHNR, CDR2 FQNEAQ (reference sequence).

The rearrangement links TRBV18 to TRBJ1-1; weak D call: TRBD1 (6 bases). Germline V lookup: CDR1 KGHSH, CDR2 LQKENI. With 8 bases removed from V and 6 bases from J, the gap between germline ends came to 16 bases. The CDR3 has 13 residues. The CDR3 nucleotides read TGTGCCAGCCTTCAGGGGCGGATGGCTGAAGCTTTCTTT. As protein: CASLQGRMAEAFF.

The chain recombines TRBV29-1 with TRBJ2-2, with D possibly being TRBD2 (5 bases). This CDR3 contains 15 residues. The V and J ends lost 1 base and 4 bases respectively, with 13 bases between them. From germline, CDR1 is SQVTM and CDR2 ANQGSEA. The CDR3 here is CSVEVPPGSTGELFF. CDR3 bases: TGCAGCGTTGAAGTCCCCCCGGGAAGCACCGGGGAGCTGTTTTTT.

The V call is TRBV2, the J call TRBJ1-5; D ambiguous. Germline CDR1 is SNHLY and CDR2 is FYNNEI. Trimming took 4 bases from V and 7 from J, leaving 14 bases between them. The CDR3 totals 14 residues. The CDR3 nucleotides are TGTGCCAGCAGTGTTGGCACCGCACGACAGCCCCAGCATTTT. It yields the protein CASSVGTARQPQHF.

The rearrangement joins TRBV5-1 to TRBJ1-2; D is possibly TRBD1 (6 bases). Germline CDR1 is SGHRS and CDR2 is YFSETQ. Trimming removed 1 base at V and 6 bases at J, with 13 bases between. This CDR3 has 14 amino acids. The CDR3 is CASSLSSSGDGYTF. In DNA form, the CDR3 reads TGCGCCAGCAGCTTGTCGTCATCAGGGGATGGCTACACCTTC.

In its sample, this clone was seen once. The rearrangement uses TRBV30 and TRBJ2-1, with D tentatively TRBD1 (5 bases). This CDR3 contains 12 residues. Per the germline V gene, CDR1 is GTSNPN and CDR2 is SVGIG (reference sequence). Trimming pared 2 bases from V and 10 bases from J, leaving 12 bases between. The CDR3 DNA is TGTGCCTGGAGTCTCGGACACCCGGAGCAGTTCTTC. Translated, it gives CAWSLGHPEQFF.

The rearrangement joins TRBV5-1 to TRBJ2-5, with D perhaps TRBD2 (5 bases). V dropped 2 bases and J dropped 4 bases, with 9 bases sitting between them. Germline V lookup: CDR1 SGHRS, CDR2 YFSETQ. There are 13 residues in the CDR3. CDR3 in DNA: TGCGCCAGCAGCTTCCTGGCGGGAGAGACCCAGTACTTC. Its protein product is CASSFLAGETQYF.

The chain employs TRBV7-9 and TRBJ1-2; 7 bases map to TRBD1. The CDR3 contains 14 residues. Germline lookup yields CDR1 SEHNR and CDR2 FQNEAQ (reference sequence). V dropped 2 bases and J dropped 3; count of bases not matched to a gene: 3. In nucleotides, the CDR3 is TGTGCCAGCAGCTTAACCGGACAGGACTATGGCTACACCTTC. Protein sequence: CASSLTGQDYGYTF.

This chain uses TRBV30 with TRBJ1-1; D is uncertain. The CDR3 is 12 residues long. With 3 bases removed from V and 8 bases from J, the gap between germline ends came to 13 bases. Germline V gene data show CDR1 as GTSNPN and CDR2 as SVGIG (reference sequence). CDR3 sequence reads: CAWSSPWSEAFF. The CDR3 DNA reads TGTGCCTGGAGCTCTCCTTGGTCGGAAGCTTTCTTT. The full variable domain, completed using reference TRBV30 and TRBJ1-1, is SQTIHQWPATLVQPVGSPLSLECTVEGTSNPNLYWYRQAAGRGLQLLFYSVGIGQISSEVPQNLSASRPQDRQFILSSKKLLLSDSGFYLCAWSSPWSEAFFGQGTRLTVV.

Concerning this clone: This CDR3 is also generated by other DNA sequences in the sample. V is TRBV30 and J is TRBJ1-1; D not certain. CDR3 length equals 12 residues. V shed 1 base and J shed 2 bases, with 5 bases lying between them. In germline, CDR1 is GTSNPN, CDR2 SVGIG (reference sequence). CDR3: CAWSEGNTEAFF. The DNA for the CDR3 is TGTGCCTGGAGTGAAGGAAACACTGAAGCTTTCTTT.

V gene TRBV27 combines with J gene TRBJ2-2; no clear D. The CDR3 spans 12 residues. Trimming shortened V by 2 bases and J by 4 bases, and 2 bases separated the two germline ends. CDR1 is MNHEY and CDR2 is SMNVEV in the germline V gene (reference sequence). Here the CDR3 reads CASSLVTGELFF. In nucleotides, the CDR3 is TGTGCCAGCAGTTTAGTCACCGGGGAGCTGTTTTTT.

The chain is built from TRBV5-1 and TRBJ2-6, with D unresolved. V shed 1 base and J shed 0 bases, with 5 bases lying between them. CDR1 and CDR2 from the germline V gene are SGHRS and YFSETQ. This CDR3 is 15 amino acids long. The CDR3 protein is CASSLRSSGANVLTF. CDR3 bases: TGCGCCAGCAGCTTGCGATCCTCTGGGGCCAACGTCCTGACTTTC.

This rearrangement joins TRBV11-2 to TRBJ2-2, with 9 positions matching TRBD1. Trimming cost V 5 bases and J 1 base; bases outside gene matches: 2. The germline V gene encodes CDR1 SGHAT and CDR2 FQNNGV. The CDR3 has 15 amino acids. CDR3: CASSPGQGNTGELFF. The DNA of the CDR3 is TGTGCCAGCAGCCCGGGACAGGGGAACACCGGGGAGCTGTTTTTT.

This chain links TRBV29-1 with TRBJ2-5, with 8 bases that match TRBD2. Germline V lookup: CDR1 SQVTM, CDR2 ANQGSEA. Trimming at V came to 5 bases and at J to 5 bases, leaving 4 bases not matched to a gene. The CDR3 consists of 12 residues. CDR3 DNA: TGCAGCGTTAGCGGGGGTGGGGAGACCCAGTACTTC. Encoded protein: CSVSGGGETQYF.

The chain is built from TRBV6-5 and TRBJ2-5, with D tentatively TRBD1 or TRBD2 (7 bases each). The V end was cut by 8 bases, the J end by 5 bases, with 18 bases between. Looked up from germline, CDR1 is MNHEY and CDR2 is SVGAGI. The CDR3 totals 14 residues. CDR3 in amino acids: CASGRAGTEETQYF. CDR3 nucleotide sequence: TGTGCCAGCGGGCGAGCGGGGACAGAGGAGACCCAGTACTTC.